This TCR beta chain was sequenced during a study of T cells after yellow fever vaccination (dated 2019 in TCRdb). Describing the broader study: Staining for CD3, CD45RA, CCR7 and CD95 was used to sort memory subsets (EM, EMRA, CM and Tscm) on a BD FACS Aria III. The SMART-Seq v4 Ultra Low Input RNA kit was used to prepare libraries from fractions with low cell numbers. To track T-cell clones before and after primary and booster YFV17D yellow fever vaccination, bulk TCR alpha and beta repertoires were sequenced longitudinally. Two healthy male donors made up the cohort, one aged 18 to 29 years and the other aged 30 to 40 years. Blood was collected at multiple timepoints before and after primary and secondary immunization, and bulk PBMC replicates and cell subsets were isolated. Sorting of memory subsets took place on days 0, 15 and 45 and at 18 months after primary vaccination, as well as on days 0, 15 and 45 after the 30-year booster. Overall study results and their limits: A small share of clonotypes occurred in both CD4 and CD8 compartments, likely arising from convergent recombination. The secondary T-cell response was found to be weaker but faster than the primary response, with a peak reached on day 5 rather than on day 15. On day 0, almost all vaccine-responding clonotypes were below detection in the sorted memory subsets. After the booster, most of the clones that had expanded following primary vaccination were detected again (approximately 96% of CD4 and 80% to 90% of CD8), which suggests that memory was broadly maintained. Because abundant contaminating clonotypes from the bulk population could be contained in FACS-sorted repertoires, computational filtering was required. Because the study included only a couple of donors, the extent to which the findings can be generalized is limited.

In the paper's terms, the treatment or condition label means: live attenuated yellow fever vaccine strain. PBMCs were isolated from peripheral blood using a standard Ficoll-Paque protocol. The RNeasy Micro Kit was used to extract RNA from sorted memory subsets. CDR1 SGHDT and CDR2 YYEEEE are derived from the germline V gene. V has 7 bases trimmed and J has 4 bases trimmed; junction bases matching no gene number 8. Including the terminal cysteine and phenylalanine, the CDR3 comprises 14 residues. Only the CDR3 portion is preserved as DNA: 42 bases, with reading frame beginning at the first base. In this sample, this clonotype turned up many times. Per-base quality was not reported, and no clone a single base away is much larger than it. TCR cDNA was made using 5'RACE template switching, a step that added a universal primer site and unique molecular identifiers. Priming for cDNA synthesis came from both the TCR alpha and TCR beta constant segments. Libraries were amplified in two PCR steps, with sample barcodes and sequencing adapters added in the second step. Sequencing of libraries was performed on Illumina HiSeq 2500 (2x100 bp) or NovaSeq (2x150 bp). Per the source publication's procedure: Demultiplexing of reads and collapsing into UMI consensus sequences were performed with MIGEC, and V(D)J alignment was carried out with MiXCR. Clonotypes responding to the vaccine were identified with edgeR on replicate PBMC samples, with the criteria of FDR below 0.01 and a log2 fold change above 5 up to day 15. Each bulk clonotype was labeled CD4 or CD8 based on which sequenced repertoire, CD4 or CD8, contained the clonotype at higher abundance. To estimate how each clone was distributed across memory phenotypes, clonotype frequencies in memory subsets were weighted by the numbers of FACS-sorted cells. TCRdb took the public reads, trimmed them with fastp at Q25, ran MiXCR for clone calling and kept in-frame beta chains. Rows matching on CDR3 protein sequence are summarized as one entry with the most common DNA and genes. It is TCRdb's table, rather than the study itself, that gives the V and J calls and clone size. For this sample the table gives 30,000 or so distinct CDR3 sequences, of which more than 6.5% were detected only once. The ten most abundant clones make up around a fifth of the sample.

Recombination joined TRBV5-6 with TRBJ1-5; TRBD1 fits 7 bases in the junction. The material was PBMCs, either bulk or a sorted T-cell subset (CD4+, CD8+, memory, or dextramer-sorted; not recorded which), obtained on the day of the first yellow fever vaccination. The TCR comes from a man between 18 and 35 years old who received the YFV17D yellow fever vaccine. The sequence in DNA is TGTGCCAGCGGCAACAGGGGTGCGAATCAGCCCCAGCATTTT. It is translated as CASGNRGANQPQHF.